This T cell receptor beta chain was sequenced during a study of regulatory T cells in long-lasting Graves disease. The wider study: The criterion for persistent Graves' disease was over 5 years of antithyroid drugs with positive TSH receptor antibodies.

Both iRepertoire HTBI primers and Arm-PCR of CDR3 regions were used to build the TCR beta libraries. MiXCR, run by TCRdb on the multiplex PCR reads, gives a single entry per CDR3 protein. The data hold fewer than 450,000 distinct CDR3 sequences, with about a fifth observed a single time. The sample's time point: persistent/refractory GD, antithyroid drugs over 5 years with positive TRAb. With RNA extracted from PBMCs as input, the TCR library was made. It was by American Thyroid Association guidelines that Graves' disease was diagnosed. Sample: peripheral blood mononuclear cells (PBMCs), taken when the disease was refractory, from a patient treated with antithyroid drugs. The clonotype comes from a female donor with Graves disease.

CDR3 nucleotide sequence: TGTGCCACCAGCCTGTCGGGTGCAACTAATGAAAAACTGTTTTTT. Its protein is CATSLSGATNEKLFF. The chain links TRBV15 to TRBJ1-4, with D uncertain. CDR1 and CDR2 (germline): LNHNV, YYDKDF (reference sequence). The CDR3 consists of 15 residues. V dropped 5 bases and J dropped 0 bases, with 10 bases sitting between them.